This passage covers 26 T cell receptor beta chains from one sample sequenced in a study of T cells after yellow fever vaccination. TCRdb reprocessed the 5' RACE reads with MiXCR, giving one entry per CDR3 protein. The table lists approximately 70,000 distinct CDR3 sequences, about 6% of them singletons. The sample consisted of CD8+ T cells sorted from PBMCs, taken about 49 days after the first yellow fever vaccination. All receptors derive from a man aged 18 to 30 who received the YFV17D yellow fever vaccine.

The sample holds a few counts of this clonotype. The chain recombines TRBV5-6 with TRBJ2-3; D ambiguous. Trimming removed 7 bases at V and 3 bases at J, with 12 bases between. The CDR3 extends over 13 amino acids. Germline values: CDR1 SGHDT, CDR2 YYEEEE. Here the CDR3 reads CASLPIGTDTQYF. CDR3 nucleotide sequence: TGTGCCAGCCTTCCGATAGGTACAGATACGCAGTATTTT.

In its sample, this clonotype was seen a few times. This sequence joins TRBV4-1 and TRBJ1-2, with TRBD1 matching 8 bases. There are 15 residues in the CDR3. CDR1 and CDR2 from the germline V gene are MGHRA and YSYEKL. Trimming cost V 1 base and J 6 bases; bases outside gene matches: 7. The CDR3 sequence: CASSQVGGQEDGYTF. The CDR3 nucleotides read TGCGCCAGCAGCCAAGTTGGGGGACAGGAGGATGGCTACACCTTC.

This clonotype has a count of ten or more. The chain has TRBV11-2 and TRBJ2-3; possibly TRBD1 or TRBD2 for D (5 bases each). CDR1 SGHAT and CDR2 FQNNGV come from the germline V gene. V gave up 6 bases and J gave up 2 bases, with 24 bases separating them. The CDR3 sequence is 18 residues long. The CDR3 sequence: CASRLGELGLIITDTQYF. The CDR3 DNA sequence: TGTGCCAGCAGGCTGGGGGAATTGGGTCTTATCATCACAGATACGCAGTATTTT.

This clonotype was picked up many times. The chain joins TRBV6-5 to TRBJ2-1; TRBD1 aligns across 12 bases. Germline CDR1 and CDR2: MNHEY and SVGAGI. V trimming: 6 bases; J trimming: 5 bases; junction bases outside the gene matches: 5. The CDR3 sequence is 15 residues long. Written as DNA, the CDR3 is TGTGCCAGCAGGGGGACAGGGGGCGCCCACAATGAGCAGTTCTTC. Its protein is CASRGTGGAHNEQFF.

This clonotype was recorded many times. This chain links TRBV4-1 with TRBJ2-4; D possibly uses TRBD1 or TRBD2 (5 bases each). Germline loops: CDR1 MGHRA, CDR2 YSYEKL. There are 17 residues in the CDR3. The V end lost 0 bases, the J end lost 3 bases, and 15 bases lay between the germline ends. CDR3 in amino acids: CASSQEEGFRSKNIQYF. The CDR3 coding sequence is TGCGCCAGCAGCCAAGAAGAGGGGTTTCGGAGCAAAAACATTCAGTACTTC.

The chain combines TRBV12-3 or TRBV12-4 with TRBJ2-7; D is possibly TRBD1 (6 bases). V shed 6 bases and J shed 0 bases, with 12 bases lying between them. The CDR3 has 14 amino acids. CDR3 coding DNA: TGTGCCAGCAGCTGGACAGTGGGCTCCTACGAGCAGTACTTC. This translates into CASSWTVGSYEQYF.

There are many counts of this clonotype. The chain joins TRBV5-1 to TRBJ2-1, with 11 positions matching TRBD1. The CDR3 runs 15 residues. CDR1 and CDR2 from the germline V gene are SGHRS and YFSETQ. Unmatched junction bases numbered 4, after V lost 0 bases and J lost 8 bases. For the CDR3, the DNA is TGCGCCAGCAGCTTGGAGGGACAGGGGGGGGATGAGCAGTTCTTC. Translation: CASSLEGQGGDEQFF.

V usage is TRBV27 and J usage is TRBJ2-2; 9 bases align to TRBD2. V shed 6 bases and J 4 bases; nucleotides not matched to a gene: 6. CDR1 is MNHEY, CDR2 SMNVEV, per germline (reference sequence). This CDR3 is built from 15 residues. The chain's CDR3 is CASRISGGGTGELFF. As DNA, the CDR3 is TGTGCCAGCAGGATTAGCGGGGGTGGCACCGGGGAGCTGTTTTTT.

This clonotype was seen at least ten times. DNA for the CDR3: TGCGCCAGCAGCCAATTTACAGGGCTGCCCCAGCATTTT. Its protein product is CASSQFTGLPQHF. The gene calls are TRBV4-3 and TRBJ1-5; a possible D gene is TRBD1 (6 bases). Trimming left V 2 bases short and J 9 bases short, with 11 bases between. The germline gives CDR1 LGHNA, CDR2 YSLEER. The CDR3 length is 13 residues.

At least ten counts were recorded for this clonotype. The gene calls are TRBV4-1 and TRBJ2-1, with D possibly TRBD1 on 5 matching bases. Germline assignment: CDR1 MGHRA and CDR2 YSYEKL. The CDR3 has 18 residues. The germline V and J ends were trimmed by 0 bases and 7 bases, with 22 bases remaining between them. The CDR3 loop reads CASSQDPLQDPIRNEQFF. Here the CDR3 DNA reads TGCGCCAGCAGCCAAGACCCTTTACAGGATCCGATACGGAATGAGCAGTTCTTC.

This clonotype has a handful of counts. This rearrangement joins TRBV10-3 to TRBJ2-1; D is perhaps TRBD2 (5 bases). In germline, CDR1 is ENHRY, CDR2 SYGVKD. V gave up 3 bases and J gave up 4 bases, with 16 bases separating them. CDR3 length: 16 amino acids. The chain's CDR3 is CAISERGSSFYNEQFF. The CDR3 nucleotides are TGTGCCATCAGTGAACGGGGATCTTCATTTTACAATGAGCAGTTCTTC.

This clonotype appeared many times. V is TRBV7-8 and J is TRBJ1-5; no reliable D call. This CDR3 is 15 amino acids long. Trimming shortened V by 5 bases and J by 0 bases, and 11 bases separated the two germline ends. Germline loops: CDR1 SGHVS, CDR2 FQNEAQ. In DNA, the CDR3 is TGTGCCAGCAGCCCGAAGCCGGATAGCAATCAGCCCCAGCATTTT. This sequence encodes CASSPKPDSNQPQHF.

This clonotype turned up a few times. The chain uses TRBV7-2 and TRBJ2-3, with D perhaps TRBD2 (6 bases). Germline V gives CDR1 SGHTA, CDR2 FQGNSA. This CDR3 has 16 amino acids. Trimming cost V 5 bases and J 0 bases, with 15 bases left between them. CDR3 coding DNA: TGTGCCAGCAGCCACCCAGCGGGTTATAGCACAGATACGCAGTATTTT. Its protein is CASSHPAGYSTDTQYF.

This clonotype showed up many times. The gene calls are TRBV7-9 and TRBJ1-5; D may be TRBD1 (6 bases). V dropped 3 bases and J dropped 5 bases, with 11 bases sitting between them. Germline V gene sequence: CDR1 SEHNR, CDR2 FQNEAQ (reference sequence). The CDR3 sequence is 14 residues long. The CDR3 loop is CASSFGGGYQPQHF. Written as DNA, the CDR3 is TGTGCCAGCAGCTTTGGGGGCGGCTATCAGCCCCAGCATTTT. Full variable domain (rest looked up from reference TRBV7-9 and TRBJ1-5): DTGVSQNPRHKITKRGQNVTFRCDPISEHNRLYWYRQTLGQGPEFLTYFQNEAQLEKSRLLSDRFSAERPKGSFSTLEIQRTEQGDSAMYLCASSFGGGYQPQHFGDGTRLSIL.

This clonotype was counted a few times. V and J are TRBV6-5 and TRBJ2-7, with 9 bases fitting TRBD1. Germline V gene lookup returns CDR1 MNHEY and CDR2 SVGAGI. Losses at the gene ends were 7 bases for V and 3 bases for J; bases not matched to a gene: 10. This CDR3 comprises 15 residues. Here the CDR3 DNA reads TGTGCCAGCAAGATAATCCGGGACAGGGACTACGAGCAGTACTTC. Protein product: CASKIIRDRDYEQYF.

At least ten counts were recorded for this clonotype. The chain is built from TRBV4-1 and TRBJ1-2, with 7 bases identical to TRBD1. J was trimmed by 4 bases and V by 0 bases; bases with no gene match: 5. The V gene's germline CDR1 is MGHRA and CDR2 YSYEKL. CDR3 size: 15 residues. CDR3 amino acids: CASSQEWGQLYGYTF. The CDR3 DNA is TGCGCCAGCAGCCAAGAATGGGGACAGCTCTATGGCTACACCTTC.

This clonotype has a count of ten or more. This chain connects TRBV9 to TRBJ1-5; TRBD1 matches at 10 bases. V dropped 3 bases and J dropped 6; count of bases not matched to a gene: 3. The CDR3 runs to 14 residues. CDR1 and CDR2 (germline): SGDLS, YYNGEE. CDR3 DNA sequence: TGTGCCAGCAGCGCGACAGGGGGCCGTCAGCCCCAGCATTTT. This translates into CASSATGGRQPQHF. The entire variable domain, with the rest obtained from reference TRBV9 and TRBJ1-5, is as follows: DSGVTQTPKHLITATGQRVTLRCSPRSGDLSVYWYQQSLDQGLQFLIQYYNGEERAKGNILERFSAQQFPDLHSELNLSSLELGDSALYFCASSATGGRQPQHFGDGTRLSIL.

This clonotype has ten or more counts. The chain carries TRBV12-3 or TRBV12-4 and TRBJ2-5; possibly TRBD2 for D (6 bases). This CDR3 contains 13 residues. V lost 3 bases, J lost 5 bases, and 10 bases lay in between. CDR3 region: CASSFGGVETQYF. The CDR3 DNA sequence: TGTGCCAGCAGTTTCGGGGGAGTGGAGACCCAGTACTTC.

This clonotype occurred a few times. The chain carries TRBV4-1 and TRBJ1-2; the D gene is possibly TRBD1 (5 bases). The CDR3 has 15 residues. Per the germline V gene, CDR1 is MGHRA and CDR2 is YSYEKL. The V end was cut by 4 bases, the J end by 8 bases, with 20 bases between. In DNA, the CDR3 is TGCGCCAGCAGCCTCGTCGAGTGGGACTCCAACGGCTACACCTTC. It encodes CASSLVEWDSNGYTF.

In this sample, this clonotype turned up many times. The chain joins TRBV7-6 to TRBJ2-3, with 10 bases that match TRBD2. J was trimmed by 2 bases and V by 5 bases; bases with no gene match: 7. The germline gives CDR1 SGHVS, CDR2 FNYEAQ. The CDR3 has 16 residues. The CDR3 reads CASSLLLAGNTDTQYF. The CDR3 region has the DNA TGTGCCAGCAGCCTCCTACTAGCGGGGAACACAGATACGCAGTATTTT.

There are many counts of this clonotype. The chain has TRBV7-8 and TRBJ2-7, with TRBD2 as a possible D gene (6 bases). The germline CDR1 and CDR2 sequences are SGHVS and FQNEAQ. The V end lost 2 bases, the J end lost 6 bases, and 11 bases lay between the germline ends. The CDR3 is 13 residues long. Here the CDR3 reads CASSLWGDGEQYV. In DNA form, the CDR3 reads TGTGCCAGCAGCTTATGGGGGGACGGCGAGCAGTACGTC.

This clonotype was counted ten times or more. The chain couples TRBV5-5 to TRBJ2-7, with 7 bases identical to TRBD1. The CDR3 totals 13 residues. Germline CDR1 is SGHKS and CDR2 is YYEKEE (reference sequence). The V segment lost 4 bases and the J segment 3 bases; nucleotides outside the gene matches: 4. The CDR3 DNA reads TGTGCCAGCAGCGTGACAGGGTTCTACGAGCAGTACTTC. Protein sequence: CASSVTGFYEQYF.

Many counts were recorded for this clonotype. The chain employs TRBV9 and TRBJ2-5; the match to TRBD2 covers 8 bases. CDR3 length: 17 amino acids. V trimming: 3 bases; J trimming: 3 bases; junction bases outside the gene matches: 13. Germline lookup yields CDR1 SGDLS and CDR2 YYNGEE. The CDR3 sequence is CASSGTGVTSAKETQYF. DNA for the CDR3: TGTGCCAGCAGCGGAACCGGGGTGACTAGCGCCAAAGAGACCCAGTACTTC.

In this sample, this clonotype turned up many times. The rearrangement links TRBV24-1 to TRBJ2-6; D not certain. The germline V and J ends were trimmed by 8 bases and 2 bases, with 0 bases remaining between them. The CDR3 totals 11 residues. The germline V gene has CDR1 KGHDR and CDR2 SFDVKD. The CDR3 region is CATTGANVLTF. The CDR3, as DNA: TGTGCCACCACTGGGGCCAACGTCCTGACTTTC.

This clonotype appeared a few times. The CDR3 region is CASSHNQGARETQYF. CDR3 coding DNA: TGTGCCAGCAGCCATAACCAGGGGGCCCGAGAGACCCAGTACTTC. The V gene is TRBV14, the J gene TRBJ2-5, with 8 bases fitting TRBD1. Looked up from germline, CDR1 is SGHDN and CDR2 is FVKESK. CDR3 size: 15 residues. V lost 3 bases to trimming and J lost 4 bases; unmatched junction nucleotides: 7.

This clonotype was seen repeatedly, ten times or more. The V and J genes are TRBV3-1 and TRBJ2-1, with 7 bases lining up with TRBD2. The J segment lost 4 bases and the V segment lost 4 bases, leaving 7 bases of the junction unmatched. The length of the CDR3 is 15 residues. Germline loops: CDR1 LGHDT, CDR2 YNNKEL (reference sequence). For the CDR3, the DNA is TGTGCCAGCAGCCCAGGACTAGTGAATTACAATGAGCAGTTCTTC. This gives the protein CASSPGLVNYNEQFF.